The rows below give T cell receptor beta chains drawn from one sample of a study of blood T cell repertoires in COVID-19. TCRdb's table, derived via immunoSEQ multiplex PCR, lists solely in-frame clones and lacks some. The sample has over 150,000 clones, roughly four fifths seen once. Sequenced sample: peripheral blood. The receptors stem from a woman aged 80 or over with acute or convalescent COVID-19. Each CDR3 is given with its conserved first and last residue. A D gene is named only where the DNA matches it firmly. Size is stated for part of the rows, as once, few or many counts, or as a class when the clone is expanded.

abundance	len	j_gene	d_gene	v_gene	CDR3nt	CDR3aa
NA	13	TRBJ2-7	TRBD1	TRBV12-3/TRBV12-4	TGTGCCAGCAGCAAACAGGGGTCCTACGAGCAGTACTTC	CASSKQGSYEQYF
NA	13	TRBJ1-5	TRBD1	TRBV19	TGTGCCAGTCAGGACAGGAGAGGTCAGCCCCAGCATTTT	CASQDRRGQPQHF
NA	12	TRBJ2-3	NA	TRBV5-5	TGTGCCAGCAGCTTGGGAGAAGATACGCAGTATTTT	CASSLGEDTQYF
NA	11	TRBJ2-7	NA	TRBV29-1	TGCAGCGTCGGGGAGACCGACGAGCAGTACTTC	CSVGETDEQYF
once	16	TRBJ2-5	NA	TRBV2	TGTGCCAGCAGTGGGCCCCAACTAGCCCCCCCAGGGACCCAGTACTTC	CASSGPQLAPPGTQYF
NA	14	TRBJ2-3	TRBD2	TRBV7-2	TGTGCCAGCAGCTTTGCGGGGGTGGGAGATACGCAGTATTTT	CASSFAGVGDTQYF
few	15	TRBJ2-3	TRBD2	TRBV18	TGTGCCAGCTCTCCTTTAGCGGGGCGCACAGATACGCAGTATTTT	CASSPLAGRTDTQYF
NA	17	TRBJ2-1	TRBD2	TRBV6-2/TRBV6-3	TGTGCCAGCAGTTACGGGTTAGCGGGAGCTACCTACAATGAGCAGTTCTTC	CASSYGLAGATYNEQFF
NA	14	TRBJ1-4	TRBD1	TRBV7-6	TGTGCCAGCAGCGATGGACAGGTTAATGAAAAACTGTTTTTT	CASSDGQVNEKLFF
NA	14	TRBJ1-4	NA	TRBV5-1	TGCGCCAGCAGCCCGGGGAACAATGATGAAAAACTGTTTTTT	CASSPGNNDEKLFF
NA	13	TRBJ2-1	TRBD2	TRBV7-2	TGTGCCAGCAGCGAGCTAGCGGGCAATGAGCAGTTCTTC	CASSELAGNEQFF
NA	16	TRBJ2-3	TRBD2	TRBV10-3	TGTGCCGCACGGGCGGGGGGCACCACACTTATTGATACGCAGTATTTT	CAARAGGTTLIDTQYF
NA	13	TRBJ1-4	NA	TRBV6-5	TGTGCCAGCAGTTACCGGGGTTATGAAAAACTGTTTTTT	CASSYRGYEKLFF
NA	13	TRBJ2-3	NA	TRBV7-9	TGTGCCAGCAGCCCCGGGGGAGGAGATACGCAGTATTTT	CASSPGGGDTQYF
NA	14	TRBJ1-3	NA	TRBV5-1	TGCGCCAGCAGCTCGAACTTAGCGGGAAACACCATATATTTT	CASSSNLAGNTIYF
NA	15	TRBJ1-1	TRBD1	TRBV25-1	TGTGCCAGCAGTGAATGGGGCAGGGGGCGAACTGAAGCTTTCTTT	CASSEWGRGRTEAFF
NA	14	TRBJ2-7	NA	TRBV7-2	TGTGCCAGCAGCTTGGACGTGGGAGGGGGCGAGCAGTACTTC	CASSLDVGGGEQYF
NA	14	TRBJ1-2	TRBD1	TRBV6-5	TGTGCCAGCAGTATCGGACAGGGGGCCCCTGGCTACACCTTC	CASSIGQGAPGYTF
few	18	TRBJ2-6	NA	TRBV6-1	TGTGCCAGCAGTGATCTCTTTATTGGGGGGTTAGGGGCCAACGTCCTGACTTTC	CASSDLFIGGLGANVLTF
NA	15	TRBJ2-2	TRBD1	TRBV5-1	TGCGCCAGCACCCCGGGACAGGGGGCGGCCGGGGAGCTGTTTTTT	CASTPGQGAAGELFF
NA	11	TRBJ2-3	NA	TRBV10-2	TGCGCCAGCAGCCAGCGGGATACGCAGTATTTT	CASSQRDTQYF
once	16	TRBJ1-1	NA	TRBV5-6	TGTGCCAGCAGCTCTTTAGCTACGGTGGGGAGCACTGAAGCTTTCTTT	CASSSLATVGSTEAFF
NA	14	TRBJ2-7	TRBD1	TRBV27	TGTGCCAGCAGTGCGTTCAGGGGGCCATACGAGCAGTACTTC	CASSAFRGPYEQYF
NA	17	TRBJ1-5	TRBD1	TRBV19	TGTGCCAGTAGTAGGGCGGGACAGGGGAGCGGCAATCAGCCCCAGCATTTT	CASSRAGQGSGNQPQHF
NA	12	TRBJ1-5	NA	TRBV15	TGTGCCACCTGTAATAGCAATCAGCCCCAGCATTTT	CATCNSNQPQHF
NA	17	TRBJ1-2	NA	TRBV30	TGTGCCTGGGCTCCGGGACACCAACCACAAATTAACTATGGCTACACCTTC	CAWAPGHQPQINYGYTF
NA	15	TRBJ1-5	TRBD1	TRBV6-6	TGTGCCAGCTCCCCACCGGGACAGAGCAATCAGCCCCAGCATTTT	CASSPPGQSNQPQHF
once	14	TRBJ1-1	NA	TRBV28	TGTGCCAGCATTCCGACAGGATTGAACACTGAAGCTTTCTTT	CASIPTGLNTEAFF
NA	15	TRBJ1-2	NA	TRBV5-6	TGTGCCAGCAGCTTGCCTACCCGGGGGAGCTATGGCTACACCTTC	CASSLPTRGSYGYTF
NA	16	TRBJ2-3	TRBD1	TRBV5-1	TGCGCCAGCAGCTTGGGGACAGGGCTTAGCACAGATACGCAGTATTTT	CASSLGTGLSTDTQYF
NA	15	TRBJ1-6	NA	TRBV18	TGTGCCAGCTCACCTACAGGGAGCAGTAATTCACCCCTCCACTTT	CASSPTGSSNSPLHF
NA	15	TRBJ1-1	TRBD1	TRBV5-1	TGCGCCAGCAGCCCCGGACAGGGGTGGAACACTGAAGCTTTCTTT	CASSPGQGWNTEAFF